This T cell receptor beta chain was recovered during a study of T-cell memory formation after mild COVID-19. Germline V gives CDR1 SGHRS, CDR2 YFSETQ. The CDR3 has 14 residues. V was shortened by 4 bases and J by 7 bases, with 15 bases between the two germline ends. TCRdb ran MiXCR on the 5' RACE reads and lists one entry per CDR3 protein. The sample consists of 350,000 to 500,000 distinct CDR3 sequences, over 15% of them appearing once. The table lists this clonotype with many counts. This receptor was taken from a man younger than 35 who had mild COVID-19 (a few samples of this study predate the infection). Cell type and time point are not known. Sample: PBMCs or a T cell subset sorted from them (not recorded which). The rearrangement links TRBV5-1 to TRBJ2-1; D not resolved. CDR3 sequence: CASSHRFDGNEQFF. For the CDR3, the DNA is TGCGCCAGCAGCCATAGATTCGACGGGAATGAGCAGTTCTTC.